The 31 T cell receptor beta chains listed next were all sequenced from one sample in a study of cytomegalovirus exposure and HLA in healthy donors. Researchers ran the PCR with 60 Vbeta and 13 Jbeta primers. Clones were read by immunoSEQ multiplex PCR, and TCRdb kept only the in-frame ones, dropping some. The data show 100,000 to 130,000 clones, around two thirds seen once. Sequenced sample: PBMCs. These receptors were taken from a woman in her forties in good health and CMV-seropositive.

The CDR3 DNA sequence: TGTGCCAGTAGGAAGCGGGGGGGCGAAGATACGCAGTATTTT. Translating gives CASRKRGGEDTQYF. The V and J genes are TRBV19 and TRBJ2-3; 10 positions agree with TRBD2. V gave up 6 bases and J gave up 5 bases; unmatched junction bases: 5. Looked up from germline, CDR1 is LNHDA and CDR2 is SQIVND (reference sequence). This CDR3 has 14 amino acids. The variable domain in full, completed from reference TRBV19 and TRBJ2-3, reads DGGITQSPKYLFRKEGQNVTLSCEQNLNHDAMYWYRQDPGQGLRLIYYSQIVNDFQKGDIAEGYSVSREKKESFPLTVTSAQKNPTAFYLCASRKRGGEDTQYFGPGTRLTVL.

Only one count was recorded for this clone. CDR3 protein: CASSPPTGAETQYF. The CDR3 DNA reads as TGTGCCAGCAGTCCCCCGACAGGGGCAGAGACCCAGTACTTC. The rearrangement links TRBV25-1 to TRBJ2-5, with TRBD1 identical over 8 bases. The V gene end was trimmed by 5 bases and the J gene end by 4 bases; junction bases not matched to a gene: 6. Germline CDR1 MGHDK, CDR2 SYGVNS. The CDR3 extends over 14 amino acids. The full variable domain, rest sourced from reference TRBV25-1 and TRBJ2-5, is EADIYQTPRYLVIGTGKKITLECSQTMGHDKMYWYQQDPGMELHLIHYSYGVNSTEKGDLSSESTVSRIRTEHFPLTLESARPSHTSQYLCASSPPTGAETQYFGPGTRLLVL.

V is TRBV7-9 and J is TRBJ1-1, with D perhaps TRBD1 (5 bases). The CDR3 covers 13 residues. Germline CDR1 and CDR2: SEHNR and FQNEAQ (reference sequence). The V and J ends lost 5 bases and 4 bases respectively, with 11 bases between them. The CDR3 protein is CASSPQGTTEAFF. The CDR3 nucleotides read TGTGCCAGCAGCCCTCAGGGTACCACTGAAGCTTTCTTT.

The chain has TRBV18 and TRBJ1-6; the match to TRBD1 covers 11 bases. The CDR3 has 16 amino acids. V was clipped by 6 bases and J by 4 bases; unmatched bases: 5. Germline V gene sequence: CDR1 KGHSH, CDR2 LQKENI. The CDR3 is CASSAGQGAYNSPLHF. The CDR3 DNA is TGTGCCAGCTCTGCCGGACAGGGGGCGTATAATTCACCCCTCCACTTT.

The sample holds a few counts of this clone. The genes are TRBV7-3 and TRBJ1-1; 8 bases fit TRBD1. The CDR3 length is 17 residues. V was pared by 0 bases and J by 3 bases, with 9 bases of the junction left unmatched. The germline V gene encodes CDR1 SGHTA and CDR2 FQGTGA. CDR3 coding DNA: TGTGCCAGCAGCTTAACTGTGCAGGGGGCAAGTGACACTGAAGCTTTCTTT. Its translation is CASSLTVQGASDTEAFF.

V is TRBV29-1 and J is TRBJ2-2, with a possible D match to TRBD1 (6 bases). Trimming took 5 bases from V and 1 from J, leaving 11 bases between them. The CDR3 length is 14 residues. Germline CDR1 is SQVTM and CDR2 is ANQGSEA. The CDR3, as DNA: TGCAGCGTTCTTGGACAGATGAACACCGGGGAGCTGTTTTTT. Its protein product is CSVLGQMNTGELFF.

This clone was seen a handful of times. The genes are TRBV5-1 and TRBJ2-4; D is possibly TRBD2 (5 bases). The CDR3 has 14 residues. Trimming left V 4 bases short and J 6 bases short, with 14 bases between. Germline V gives CDR1 SGHRS, CDR2 YFSETQ. The CDR3 is CASSEGLFRNIQYF. The CDR3 region has the DNA TGCGCCAGCAGCGAGGGCCTATTTAGAAACATTCAGTACTTC.

This chain links TRBV29-1 with TRBJ1-4, with D tentatively TRBD1 (5 bases). Trimming removed 7 bases from V and 8 bases from J, with 17 bases in between. The CDR3 length is 13 residues. CDR1 is SQVTM and CDR2 is ANQGSEA in the germline V gene. CDR3 DNA: TGCAGCGCCCAGGGAGGTCTAGGGGAAAAACTGTTTTTT. Translated: CSAQGGLGEKLFF.

This clone came up once. V usage is TRBV25-1 and J usage is TRBJ1-2, with D perhaps TRBD1 (6 bases). There are 14 residues in the CDR3. Germline values: CDR1 MGHDK, CDR2 SYGVNS. Trimming cost V 3 bases and J 4 bases, with 12 bases left between them. The chain's CDR3 is CASSDPRGGYGYTF. The CDR3 region has the DNA TGTGCCAGCAGTGACCCTAGGGGGGGCTATGGCTACACCTTC.

The chain uses TRBV5-1 and TRBJ1-2; the D gene is possibly TRBD1 (6 bases). The V gene's germline CDR1 is SGHRS and CDR2 YFSETQ. The V gene lost 2 bases and the J gene lost 8 bases, with 10 bases spanning the gap. The CDR3 sequence is 12 residues long. CDR3 protein: CASSFDRRGYTF. The CDR3, as DNA: TGCGCCAGCAGCTTCGACAGGCGGGGCTACACCTTC.

This chain connects TRBV18 to TRBJ2-3; possibly TRBD2 for D (6 bases). The CDR3 consists of 15 residues. V was cut by 4 bases and J by 1 base, with 12 bases left in between. CDR1 and CDR2 from the germline V gene are KGHSH and LQKENI. CDR3 region: CASSHGGDGTDTQYF. CDR3 nucleotide sequence: TGTGCCAGCTCACACGGGGGAGACGGCACAGATACGCAGTATTTT.

This clone was seen more than once but under ten times. This sequence joins TRBV5-1 and TRBJ2-1; 9 bases are a match to TRBD2. The CDR3 is 16 amino acids. The V gene end was trimmed by 0 bases and the J gene end by 2 bases; junction bases not matched to a gene: 3. The V gene's germline CDR1 is SGHRS and CDR2 YFSETQ. CDR3 in amino acids: CASSLGRGGPYNEQFF. CDR3 nucleotides: TGCGCCAGCAGCTTGGGGCGGGGGGGCCCCTACAATGAGCAGTTCTTC. The whole variable domain, remainder taken from reference TRBV5-1 and TRBJ2-1, is KAGVTQTPRYLIKTRGQQVTLSCSPISGHRSVSWYQQTPGQGLQFLFEYFSETQRNKGNFPGRFSGRQFSNSRSEMNVSTLELGDSALYLCASSLGRGGPYNEQFFGPGTRLTVL.

The chain recombines TRBV30 with TRBJ1-6; 9 bases are a match to TRBD1. This CDR3 has 18 amino acids. The J segment lost 7 bases and the V segment lost 0 bases, leaving 13 bases of the junction unmatched. Germline CDR1 reads GTSNPN; CDR2 reads SVGIG (reference sequence). CDR3 nucleotide sequence: TGTGCCTGGAGTGTGGTACAGGGGGCGTACAGTAAGAATTCACCCCTCCACTTT. It yields the protein CAWSVVQGAYSKNSPLHF. Full variable domain (rest looked up from reference TRBV30 and TRBJ1-6): SQTIHQWPATLVQPVGSPLSLECTVEGTSNPNLYWYRQAAGRGLQLLFYSVGIGQISSEVPQNLSASRPQDRQFILSSKKLLLSDSGFYLCAWSVVQGAYSKNSPLHFGNGTRLTVT.

This chain joins TRBV9 and TRBJ2-7, with D maybe TRBD2 (5 bases). Trimming removed 2 bases from V and 3 bases from J, with 12 bases in between. The CDR3 has 14 residues. The V gene's germline CDR1 is SGDLS and CDR2 YYNGEE. The CDR3: CASSVGGLNYEQYF. The CDR3 DNA sequence: TGTGCCAGCAGCGTCGGAGGATTAAACTACGAGCAGTACTTC. Supplemented by reference TRBV9 and TRBJ2-7, the full variable domain reads DSGVTQTPKHLITATGQRVTLRCSPRSGDLSVYWYQQSLDQGLQFLIQYYNGEERAKGNILERFSAQQFPDLHSELNLSSLELGDSALYFCASSVGGLNYEQYFGPGTRLTVT.

A remark on this clone: Other DNA sequences in this specimen translate into the identical CDR3. The genes are TRBV15 and TRBJ1-5; TRBD1 agrees at 7 bases. V lost 0 bases, J lost 4 bases, and 9 bases stayed unmatched. The CDR3 has 17 residues. Germline V lookup: CDR1 LNHNV, CDR2 YYDKDF (reference sequence). The CDR3 region is CATSRDFQGVGNQPQHF. The CDR3 nucleotides read TGTGCCACCAGCAGAGATTTTCAGGGGGTAGGTAATCAGCCCCAGCATTTT.

The CDR3 region is CASSDEQGHTEAFF. CDR3 sequence (DNA): TGTGCCAGCAGTGACGAACAGGGACACACTGAAGCTTTCTTT. V usage is TRBV2 and J usage is TRBJ1-1; D possibly corresponds to TRBD1 (6 bases). Germline-derived CDR1 and CDR2 are SNHLY and FYNNEI. The CDR3 is 14 amino acids. Trimming pared 3 bases from V and 3 bases from J, leaving 11 bases between. Full variable domain (remainder filled in from reference TRBV2 and TRBJ1-1): EPEVTQTPSHQVTQMGQEVILRCVPISNHLYFYWYRQILGQKVEFLVSFYNNEISEKSEIFDDQFSVERPDGSNFTLKIRSTKLEDSAMYFCASSDEQGHTEAFFGQGTRLTVV.

CDR3 coding DNA: TGTGCCAGCAGCCACCGGAGGCGGGGTACTACTAATGAAAAACTGTTTTTT. Translated: CASSHRRRGTTNEKLFF. The V gene is TRBV5-6, the J gene TRBJ1-4; D ambiguous. Trimming pared 4 bases from V and 2 bases from J, leaving 18 bases between. CDR3 length: 17 residues. Germline assignment: CDR1 SGHDT and CDR2 YYEEEE. Filled out from reference TRBV5-6 and TRBJ1-4, the complete variable domain reads DAGVTQSPTHLIKTRGQQVTLRCSPKSGHDTVSWYQQALGQGPQFIFQYYEEEERQRGNFPDRFSGHQFPNYSSELNVNALLLGDSALYLCASSHRRRGTTNEKLFFGSGTQLSVL.

The chain carries TRBV6-4 and TRBJ2-3, with TRBD2 identical over 9 bases. There are 17 residues in the CDR3. In germline, CDR1 is MRHNA, CDR2 SNTAGT. The trim removed 0 bases at V and 2 bases at J, leaving 6 bases unmatched. CDR3 coding DNA: TGTGCCAGCAGTGACTCTAGCGGGGGTCCAAACACAGATACGCAGTATTTT. Its translation: CASSDSSGGPNTDTQYF.

A few counts support this clone. The genes are TRBV9 and TRBJ1-2, with D hard to call. V lost 0 bases, J lost 8 bases, and 8 bases lay in between. The V gene's germline CDR1 is SGDLS and CDR2 YYNGEE. This CDR3 spans 12 amino acids. CDR3 sequence (DNA): TGTGCCAGCAGCGTAGCAGGTGGCGGCTACACCTTC. It yields the protein CASSVAGGGYTF. The variable domain in full, with the rest retrieved from reference TRBV9 and TRBJ1-2, is DSGVTQTPKHLITATGQRVTLRCSPRSGDLSVYWYQQSLDQGLQFLIQYYNGEERAKGNILERFSAQQFPDLHSELNLSSLELGDSALYFCASSVAGGGYTFGSGTRLTVV.

V gene TRBV27 combines with J gene TRBJ2-7; 7 nucleotides align to TRBD1. CDR3 length equals 14 residues. CDR1 MNHEY and CDR2 SMNVEV come from the germline V gene (reference sequence). J lost 5 bases, V lost 5 bases, and 9 bases had no gene match. CDR3 loop: CASSDYRTGDEQYF. In DNA, the CDR3 is TGTGCCAGCAGTGATTACCGAACAGGGGACGAGCAGTACTTC.

The V gene is TRBV2, the J gene TRBJ2-2; D remains ambiguous. V was trimmed by 6 bases and J by 2 bases, leaving 10 bases between them. CDR3 length: 14 residues. Per the germline V gene, CDR1 is SNHLY and CDR2 is FYNNEI. The CDR3 here is CASSVLSNTGELFF. The CDR3 DNA follows: TGTGCCAGCAGCGTTTTGAGTAACACCGGGGAGCTGTTTTTT.

This chain joins TRBV9 and TRBJ2-5, with a weak D call TRBD2 (7 bases). Germline V gene data show CDR1 as SGDLS and CDR2 as YYNGEE. This CDR3 has 16 residues. V lost 4 bases, J lost 4 bases, and 20 bases lay in between. The CDR3 protein is CASSLGGGQRGETQYF. The CDR3 coding sequence is TGTGCCAGCAGCCTGGGAGGGGGACAAAGAGGAGAGACCCAGTACTTC.

The chain links TRBV27 to TRBJ1-5; 8 nucleotides match TRBD1. Germline V gene data show CDR1 as MNHEY and CDR2 as SMNVEV (reference sequence). Trimming at V came to 5 bases and at J to 6 bases, leaving 6 bases not matched to a gene. The CDR3 is 14 residues long. The CDR3 here is CASSLQGDGQPQHF. The CDR3 region has the DNA TGTGCCAGCAGTCTACAGGGGGATGGTCAGCCCCAGCATTTT.

This clone was seen just once. The rearrangement uses TRBV7-8 and TRBJ1-2, with D maybe TRBD1 (5 bases). Germline loops: CDR1 SGHVS, CDR2 FQNEAQ. V lost 5 bases and J lost 7, with 17 bases in between. The CDR3 runs to 14 residues. In DNA, the CDR3 is TGTGCCAGCAGCAGGGGCAGCCCCGTTGGTGGCTACACCTTC. Protein sequence: CASSRGSPVGGYTF.

This chain joins TRBV6-1 and TRBJ2-7; D remains unclear. Germline CDR1 is MNHNS and CDR2 is SASEGT. The CDR3 has 13 residues. V was shortened by 2 bases and J by 3 bases, with 8 bases between the two germline ends. Here the CDR3 reads CASSEFPGYEQYF. The DNA of the CDR3 is TGTGCCAGCAGTGAATTCCCGGGCTACGAGCAGTACTTC.

V is TRBV5-1 and J is TRBJ2-7; perhaps TRBD1 as D (7 bases). The CDR3 is 15 amino acids. V dropped 3 bases and J dropped 6 bases, with 19 bases sitting between them. CDR1 is SGHRS and CDR2 is YFSETQ in the germline V gene. The CDR3 loop reads CASSSLTGSSGEQYF. CDR3 DNA sequence: TGCGCCAGCAGCTCACTGACAGGGAGTAGCGGCGAGCAGTACTTC.

The chain combines TRBV4-1 with TRBJ1-4, with D unresolved. Germline lookup yields CDR1 MGHRA and CDR2 YSYEKL. V was shortened by 1 base and J by 6 bases, with 9 bases between the two germline ends. The CDR3 is made up of 14 amino acids. CDR3 protein: CASSQGGLDEKLFF. The CDR3 DNA reads as TGCGCCAGCAGCCAAGGCGGACTGGATGAAAAACTGTTTTTT.

The gene calls are TRBV25-1 and TRBJ1-2, with 9 bases aligning to TRBD1. Unmatched junction bases numbered 4, after V lost 3 bases and J lost 2 bases. This CDR3 contains 15 residues. CDR1 MGHDK and CDR2 SYGVNS come from the germline V gene. The CDR3 DNA reads as TGTGCCAGCAGTGATCCCGGGACAGGGAACTATGGCTACACCTTC. It yields the protein CASSDPGTGNYGYTF.

As DNA, the CDR3 is TGTGCCAGCAGCCAAGATCGGGGGACAGGGGTAGAAAAACTGTTTTTT. Translating gives CASSQDRGTGVEKLFF. The chain uses TRBV4-2 and TRBJ1-4; 10 bases align to TRBD1. Germline V gives CDR1 LGHNA, CDR2 YNFKEQ. Trimming removed 0 bases from V and 8 bases from J; junction bases left unmatched: 6. This CDR3 has 16 amino acids.

The chain employs TRBV5-1 and TRBJ2-7; 8 bases are a match to TRBD1. CDR1 and CDR2 (germline): SGHRS, YFSETQ. Losses at the gene ends were 4 bases for V and 3 bases for J; bases not matched to a gene: 12. The CDR3 covers 16 residues. CDR3 loop: CASSPPLRDRIYEQYF. CDR3 nucleotides: TGCGCCAGCAGCCCGCCCCTACGGGACAGGATCTACGAGCAGTACTTC.

V and J are TRBV6-5 and TRBJ2-5; 9 positions agree with TRBD2. Germline CDR1 MNHEY, CDR2 SVGAGI. The junction had 9 bases not matched to a gene; V was cut back by 6 bases and J by 4 bases. The CDR3 is 15 residues long. In DNA, the CDR3 is TGTGCCAGCAGGGGGGTAGCGGGGGATGGAGAGACCCAGTACTTC. This codes for CASRGVAGDGETQYF.